This entry lists 17 T cell receptor beta chains sequenced from one sample in a study of cytomegalovirus exposure and HLA in healthy donors. With 60 Vbeta and 13 Jbeta primers, the PCR was carried out. TCRdb's table, derived via immunoSEQ multiplex PCR, lists solely in-frame clones and lacks some. The sample contains around 120,000 clones, 60% to 85% of which appear only once. Sequenced input: PBMCs. These TCRs come from a human donor in good health.

The chain combines TRBV29-1 with TRBJ1-2; TRBD1 aligns across 9 bases. The length of the CDR3 is 14 residues. Unmatched junction bases numbered 5, after V lost 1 base and J lost 5 bases. Germline assignment: CDR1 SQVTM and CDR2 ANQGSEA. This CDR3 is CSVEVGTGKYGYTF. The CDR3 coding sequence is TGCAGCGTTGAAGTGGGGACAGGGAAATATGGCTACACCTTC.

The V and J genes are TRBV11-2 and TRBJ1-1, with D unresolved. V gave up 8 bases and J gave up 0 bases, with 13 bases separating them. This CDR3 has 14 residues. Germline V gene sequence: CDR1 SGHAT, CDR2 FQNNGV. CDR3 coding DNA: TGTGCCAGCCGAACTGCGGGGATGAACACTGAAGCTTTCTTT. This sequence encodes CASRTAGMNTEAFF.

V gene TRBV15 combines with J gene TRBJ2-5, with 10 bases fitting TRBD2. The CDR3 loop spans 17 amino acids. J gave up 2 bases and V 2 bases, and 8 bases lay outside the gene matches. From germline, CDR1 is LNHNV and CDR2 YYDKDF (reference sequence). In nucleotides, the CDR3 is TGTGCCACCAGCAGACCCGCCGGACTAGCGGTACAAGAGACCCAGTACTTC. It codes for CATSRPAGLAVQETQYF. The whole variable domain, filled in from reference TRBV15 and TRBJ2-5, reads DAMVIQNPRYQVTQFGKPVTLSCSQTLNHNVMYWYQQKSSQAPKLLFHYYDKDFNNEADTPDNFQSRRPNTSFCFLDIRSPGLGDTAMYLCATSRPAGLAVQETQYFGPGTRLLVL.

V gene TRBV7-9 combines with J gene TRBJ2-7; 10 bases line up with TRBD2. The CDR3 consists of 14 residues. J gave up 3 bases and V 6 bases, and 5 bases lay outside the gene matches. From germline, CDR1 is SEHNR and CDR2 FQNEAQ (reference sequence). CDR3 region: CASRTSGGDYEQYF. CDR3 in DNA: TGTGCCAGCAGAACCAGCGGGGGGGACTACGAGCAGTACTTC.

The chain links TRBV5-4 to TRBJ1-2; D is perhaps TRBD1 (6 bases). Germline V gives CDR1 SGHNT, CDR2 YYREEE (reference sequence). This CDR3 region has 14 residues. V dropped 1 base and J dropped 2 bases, with 9 bases sitting between them. CDR3 sequence (DNA): TGTGCCAGCAGCTTGACAGGGACCAACTATGGCTACACCTTC. It is translated as CASSLTGTNYGYTF.

This clone appeared a few times. This chain connects TRBV28 to TRBJ2-7, with D unclear. V lost 4 bases to trimming and J lost 3 bases, with 7 bases between them. This CDR3 region has 12 residues. From germline, CDR1 is MDHEN and CDR2 SYDVKM. The CDR3 protein is CASSSGYYEQYF. In DNA, the CDR3 is TGTGCCAGCAGTTCAGGATACTACGAGCAGTACTTC.

This clone has only one observation. J is TRBJ2-7 and V is TRBV7-9, with a possible D match to TRBD1 (6 bases). This CDR3 comprises 14 residues. Trimming took 8 bases from V and 0 from J, leaving 14 bases between them. CDR1 is SEHNR, CDR2 FQNEAQ, per germline (reference sequence). The CDR3 sequence is CASSDRYFSYEQYF. In nucleotides, the CDR3 is TGTGCCAGCTCAGACAGGTACTTCTCCTACGAGCAGTACTTC.

The chain uses TRBV7-9 and TRBJ1-2; 9 positions agree with TRBD1. CDR1 is SEHNR and CDR2 is FQNEAQ in the germline V gene (reference sequence). V dropped 5 bases and J dropped 4; count of bases not matched to a gene: 11. This CDR3 is built from 16 residues. As DNA, the CDR3 is TGTGCCAGCAGCCCGACTACTACAGGGGGCCCCTATGGCTACACCTTC. Amino acids: CASSPTTTGGPYGYTF.

The chain's CDR3 is CASRGATEAFF. Here the CDR3 DNA reads TGTGCCAGCCGCGGGGCAACTGAAGCTTTCTTT. The V gene is TRBV7-6, the J gene TRBJ1-1; TRBD1 is a possible D gene (5 bases). This CDR3 comprises 11 residues. V gave up 8 bases and J gave up 5 bases, with 9 bases separating them. CDR1 is SGHVS, CDR2 FNYEAQ, per germline.

The V gene is TRBV7-9, the J gene TRBJ1-2, with unresolved D. Germline V CDR1 and CDR2: SEHNR, FQNEAQ (reference sequence). The CDR3 sequence is 14 residues long. V dropped 5 bases and J dropped 1 base, with 11 bases sitting between them. The CDR3 sequence is CASSPDTYNYGYTF. CDR3 bases: TGTGCCAGCAGCCCCGACACGTATAACTATGGCTACACCTTC. The complete variable domain, with remaining parts taken from reference TRBV7-9 and TRBJ1-2, reads DTGVSQNPRHKITKRGQNVTFRCDPISEHNRLYWYRQTLGQGPEFLTYFQNEAQLEKSRLLSDRFSAERPKGSFSTLEIQRTEQGDSAMYLCASSPDTYNYGYTFGSGTRLTVV.

The V gene is TRBV9, the J gene TRBJ2-5; 13 bases match TRBD2. The V and J ends lost 1 base and 5 bases, in that order; junction bases with no gene match: 5. This CDR3 comprises 16 residues. In germline, CDR1 is SGDLS, CDR2 YYNGEE. CDR3 in amino acids: CASSVRGLAGRETQYF. The CDR3 DNA reads as TGTGCCAGCAGCGTACGGGGACTAGCGGGGCGGGAGACCCAGTACTTC.

The J gene is TRBJ2-3, the V gene TRBV5-1; maybe TRBD2 (6 bases). The V gene's germline CDR1 is SGHRS and CDR2 YFSETQ. The ends were cut back, 4 bases at V and 0 bases at J, with 21 bases in the middle. CDR3 length equals 18 residues. The CDR3 DNA follows: TGCGCCAGCAGCCGTCAGATAGGGACTCCATATAGCACAGATACGCAGTATTTT. As protein: CASSRQIGTPYSTDTQYF. Looking up the rest from reference TRBV5-1 and TRBJ2-3 gives the full variable domain: KAGVTQTPRYLIKTRGQQVTLSCSPISGHRSVSWYQQTPGQGLQFLFEYFSETQRNKGNFPGRFSGRQFSNSRSEMNVSTLELGDSALYLCASSRQIGTPYSTDTQYFGPGTRLTVL.

The V and J genes are TRBV4-1 and TRBJ1-5, with 8 bases matching TRBD1. With 2 bases clipped from V and 2 bases from J, the junction kept 8 bases outside the gene matches. The CDR3 runs 17 residues. The germline gives CDR1 MGHRA, CDR2 YSYEKL. The CDR3 DNA reads as TGCGCCAGCAGCCAAACCCTCGACAGGGGCGGCAATCAGCCCCAGCATTTT. As protein: CASSQTLDRGGNQPQHF.

CDR3 in DNA: TGTGCCAGTAGTATAGTGGGAGCGCAGCGCTATGGCTACACCTTC. Protein product: CASSIVGAQRYGYTF. This rearrangement joins TRBV19 to TRBJ1-2; no firm D call. The CDR3 spans 15 residues. V was shortened by 1 base and J by 4 bases, with 13 bases between the two germline ends. The germline gives CDR1 LNHDA, CDR2 SQIVND (reference sequence).

This chain links TRBV7-2 with TRBJ2-7; perhaps TRBD2 as D (7 bases). Between the trimmed V and J ends, which lost 5 bases and 1 base, there was a span of 15 bases. The CDR3 extends over 15 amino acids. Germline lookup yields CDR1 SGHTA and CDR2 FQGNSA. Written as DNA, the CDR3 is TGTGCCAGCAGCCCCGTCCGGGGGGCATCCTACGAGCAGTACTTC. This codes for CASSPVRGASYEQYF.

V and J are TRBV5-5 and TRBJ1-1; D is possibly TRBD1 (5 bases). CDR1 and CDR2 from the germline V gene are SGHKS and YYEKEE (reference sequence). This CDR3 is 17 amino acids long. V dropped 3 bases and J dropped 5 bases, with 23 bases sitting between them. CDR3 in amino acids: CASSSFRGGPRGTEAFF. The CDR3 DNA follows: TGTGCCAGCAGCTCGTTTCGGGGGGGACCAAGAGGGACTGAAGCTTTCTTT.

In this sample, this clone turned up once. Given the absence of the conserved phenylalanine or tryptophan at the CDR3 end, a read error is likely. The gene calls are TRBV28 and TRBJ1-1, with a tentative D call TRBD1 (5 bases). This CDR3 region has 12 residues. The germline V and J ends were trimmed by 7 bases and 9 bases, with 15 bases remaining between them. The germline V gene encodes CDR1 MDHEN and CDR2 SYDVKM. The CDR3 DNA reads as TGTGCCAGCACCATAGGGGCGAGAAAAGCTTTCCTT. It is translated as CASTIGARKAFL.